A single sample is the source of the 20 T cell receptor beta chains below, sequenced in a study of cytomegalovirus exposure and HLA in healthy donors. Primers for the PCR totalled 60 Vbeta and 13 Jbeta. The data were produced by immunoSEQ multiplex PCR, yet TCRdb's version contains in-frame clones alone and is incomplete. The table includes over 150,000 clones, about 70% detected once. The sequencing sample was made of PBMCs. These receptor sequences come from a woman aged 40 to 49 in good health and CMV-seropositive.

V gene TRBV28 combines with J gene TRBJ2-1; D remains unclear. Germline CDR1 MDHEN, CDR2 SYDVKM. The CDR3 sequence is 16 residues long. With 1 base removed from V and 0 bases from J, the gap between germline ends came to 10 bases. CDR3 sequence (DNA): TGTGCCAGCAGTTTATATTTGCACGGCTCCTACAATGAGCAGTTCTTC. Translation: CASSLYLHGSYNEQFF.

Note on this clone: This sample also contains other DNA sequences that code for the same CDR3. V and J are TRBV7-2 and TRBJ2-7, with D possibly being TRBD2 (6 bases). Germline lookup yields CDR1 SGHTA and CDR2 FQGNSA. V was trimmed by 3 bases and J by 2 bases, leaving 14 bases between them. This CDR3 is built from 15 residues. The CDR3 sequence is CASSFLAGRTYEQYF. The CDR3 coding sequence is TGTGCCAGCAGCTTCCTTGCGGGACGTACCTACGAGCAGTACTTC. Filled out from reference TRBV7-2 and TRBJ2-7, the complete variable domain reads GAGVSQSPSNKVTEKGKDVELRCDPISGHTALYWYRQSLGQGLEFLIYFQGNSAPDKSGLPSDRFSAERTGGSVSTLTIQRTQQEDSAVYLCASSFLAGRTYEQYFGPGTRLTVT.

The chain carries TRBV18 and TRBJ2-2, with no clear D. The CDR3 runs 14 residues. Per the germline V gene, CDR1 is KGHSH and CDR2 is LQKENI. Trimming shortened V by 5 bases and J by 6 bases, and 13 bases separated the two germline ends. DNA of the CDR3: TGTGCCAGCTCATTGTCCAGAAACGCCGGGGAGCTGTTTTTT. Protein product: CASSLSRNAGELFF.

The CDR3 spells CASSLSPQGAGKLFF. For the CDR3, the DNA is TGTGCCAGCAGTTTATCCCCACAGGGGGCGGGAAAACTGTTTTTT. This chain joins TRBV27 and TRBJ1-4; 9 bases are a match to TRBD1. CDR1 is MNHEY and CDR2 is SMNVEV in the germline V gene (reference sequence). Trimming removed 0 bases from V and 10 bases from J; junction bases left unmatched: 6. The CDR3 is 15 residues long.

This clone has just a few counts. The V and J genes are TRBV13 and TRBJ1-2, with 8 bases aligning to TRBD1. Unmatched junction bases numbered 5, after V lost 6 bases and J lost 2 bases. Germline CDR1 PRHDT, CDR2 FYEKMQ (reference sequence). The CDR3 is 14 amino acids. CDR3 DNA: TGTGCCAGCAGTTCCGGACAGGGCAACTATGGCTACACCTTC. Residues: CASSSGQGNYGYTF.

This chain links TRBV28 with TRBJ1-5; the D is unclear. V gave up 2 bases and J gave up 3 bases, with 8 bases separating them. The V gene's germline CDR1 is MDHEN and CDR2 SYDVKM. The CDR3 is made up of 14 amino acids. This CDR3 is CASSLTQFNQPQHF. CDR3 nucleotides: TGTGCCAGCAGTTTAACCCAGTTCAATCAGCCCCAGCATTTT.

The chain combines TRBV10-3 with TRBJ1-1; 7 positions match TRBD1. Per germline, CDR1 ENHRY and CDR2 SYGVKD. Trimming cost V 10 bases and J 5 bases; bases outside gene matches: 7. The CDR3 spans 12 residues. This chain's CDR3 is CATRQGLTEAFF. The CDR3, as DNA: TGTGCCACCCGACAGGGATTGACTGAAGCTTTCTTT.

The chain combines TRBV4-3 with TRBJ2-5; 7 bases line up with TRBD2. The J call may be incorrect, as the DNA end agrees better with TRBJ2-7. CDR3 length equals 16 residues. Germline V gene data show CDR1 as LGHNA and CDR2 as YSLEER. CDR3 region: CASSQDAGLERYEQYF. In DNA form, the CDR3 reads TGCGCCAGCAGCCAAGATGCCGGACTAGAGAGGTACGAGCAGTACTTC.

This clone was seen a handful of times. The chain carries TRBV4-1 and TRBJ2-7; tentative D call: TRBD1 (6 bases). V dropped 1 base and J dropped 5 bases, with 15 bases sitting between them. CDR1 and CDR2 (germline): MGHRA, YSYEKL. The CDR3 is 15 amino acids. DNA of the CDR3: TGCGCCAGCAGCCAAGGCTACAGGGAACGCGACGAGCAGTACTTC. Protein product: CASSQGYRERDEQYF.

The chain couples TRBV9 to TRBJ2-3; TRBD2 aligns across 9 bases. Germline lookup yields CDR1 SGDLS and CDR2 YYNGEE. Germline trimming cut 0 bases from V and 1 base from J; bases unmatched to any gene: 6. The CDR3 sequence is 17 residues long. CDR3 coding DNA: TGTGCCAGCAGCGTAGGGTGGGCTAGCGGGGGCACAGATACGCAGTATTTT. Protein: CASSVGWASGGTDTQYF.

This sequence joins TRBV10-1 and TRBJ2-7, with a weak D call TRBD2 (6 bases). V lost 6 bases, J lost 0 bases, and 15 bases lay in between. The CDR3 runs to 15 residues. The V gene's germline CDR1 is WNHNN and CDR2 SYGVQD (reference sequence). CDR3 loop: CASSGTGLPSYEQYF. The CDR3, as DNA: TGCGCCAGCAGCGGAACGGGACTTCCCTCCTACGAGCAGTACTTC.

J is TRBJ2-1 and V is TRBV28, with D possibly TRBD2 on 6 matching bases. CDR3 length: 16 residues. Germline CDR1 is MDHEN and CDR2 is SYDVKM. V lost 3 bases to trimming and J lost 8 bases, with 20 bases between them. The CDR3: CASSFEAYRETYEQFF. CDR3 sequence (DNA): TGTGCCAGCAGTTTTGAGGCGTACCGGGAGACCTATGAGCAGTTCTTC.

This clone has only a few counts. Germline and junction disagree at one end, which may indicate a read error. V is TRBV7-8 and J is TRBJ1-2; 7 nucleotides align to TRBD1. Germline V CDR1 and CDR2: SGHVS, FQNEAQ. The CDR3 extends over 14 amino acids. Here the CDR3 reads CASSEGQALYGYPF. In nucleotides, the CDR3 is TGTGCCAGCAGCGAAGGACAGGCCCTCTATGGCTACCCCTTC.

The rearrangement uses TRBV11-3 and TRBJ2-3, with TRBD1 as a possible D gene (6 bases). CDR1 is SGHNT and CDR2 is YENEEA in the germline V gene. The ends were cut back, 4 bases at V and 0 bases at J, with 14 bases in the middle. CDR3 size: 16 residues. This CDR3 reads CASSSGTSPSTDTQYF. CDR3 coding DNA: TGTGCCAGCAGCTCTGGGACATCCCCTAGCACAGATACGCAGTATTTT.

The chain employs TRBV7-2 and TRBJ2-3, with 11 bases fitting TRBD2. The CDR3 is 16 residues long. In germline, CDR1 is SGHTA, CDR2 FQGNSA. The junction had 5 bases not matched to a gene; V was cut back by 1 base and J by 5 bases. The DNA for the CDR3 is TGTGCCAGCAGCTTAGTTGTAGCGGGAGGGCAAGATACGCAGTATTTT. This codes for CASSLVVAGGQDTQYF.

This clone was found once. The chain is built from TRBV27 and TRBJ1-4; unclear D gene. The CDR3 totals 13 residues. V lost 4 bases and J lost 1, with 4 bases in between. Germline CDR1 and CDR2: MNHEY and SMNVEV (reference sequence). The CDR3 sequence: CASSWRTNEKLFF. DNA of the CDR3: TGTGCCAGCAGTTGGAGAACTAATGAAAAACTGTTTTTT.

This clone was counted once. The rearrangement uses TRBV10-3 and TRBJ1-4; 7 bases align to TRBD1. V lost 3 bases and J lost 8; bases outside the gene matches: 12. CDR1 ENHRY and CDR2 SYGVKD come from the germline V gene. The CDR3 has 16 amino acids. CDR3 sequence (DNA): TGTGCCATCAGTGAACCAATGGACAGGCACGGAGAAAAACTGTTTTTT. Its translation is CAISEPMDRHGEKLFF.

This clone has only one observation. The V and J genes are TRBV19 and TRBJ2-1; 10 nucleotides agree with TRBD2. There are 14 residues in the CDR3. CDR1 LNHDA and CDR2 SQIVND come from the germline V gene (reference sequence). V was pared by 4 bases and J by 10 bases, with 7 bases of the junction left unmatched. The CDR3: CASSRIAGGPEQFF. The DNA of the CDR3 is TGTGCCAGTAGTAGAATAGCGGGGGGCCCAGAGCAGTTCTTC.

This clone was found a few times. The chain carries TRBV27 and TRBJ1-4, with 9 bases matching TRBD1. V was pared by 0 bases and J by 6 bases, with 5 bases of the junction left unmatched. Germline CDR1 MNHEY, CDR2 SMNVEV (reference sequence). The CDR3 covers 16 residues. CDR3 sequence: CASSLSGDREYEKLFF. The CDR3 DNA reads as TGTGCCAGCAGTTTATCGGGGGACAGGGAATATGAAAAACTGTTTTTT. Full variable domain (rest looked up from reference TRBV27 and TRBJ1-4): EAQVTQNPRYLITVTGKKLTVTCSQNMNHEYMSWYRQDPGLGLRQIYYSMNVEVTDKGDVPEGYKVSRKEKRNFPLILESPSPNQTSLYFCASSLSGDREYEKLFFGSGTQLSVL.

There are a few counts of this clone. The chain uses TRBV9 and TRBJ2-7; the match to TRBD1 covers 7 bases. There are 17 residues in the CDR3. Germline V CDR1 and CDR2: SGDLS, YYNGEE. J gave up 6 bases and V 4 bases, and 19 bases lay outside the gene matches. The CDR3 DNA is TGTGCCAGCAGCCCACCCCAGGGGGAAGGGGGCGCGTCCGAGCAGTACTTC. It specifies CASSPPQGEGGASEQYF.